These 3 T cell receptor beta chains share one sample of origin, sequenced in a study of immune heterogeneity within non-small cell lung tumors. Multiplex PCR (32 V and 13 J primers) was used to amplify the TCR beta CDR3. TCRdb recomputed calls from the multiplex PCR reads with MiXCR, one row per CDR3 protein. This table has around 11,000 distinct CDR3 sequences, 15% to 25% appearing once. The authors used roughly 600 ng of bulk tumor genomic DNA per sample as template. Multiple widely separated biopsies were taken from each primary tumor at surgery. Curative operations were performed on patients who had untreated, newly diagnosed non-small cell lung cancer. Input material: lung tumor tissue. These TCRs come from a man in his sixties with non-small cell lung cancer.

This clonotype was counted many times. The J gene is TRBJ1-5, the V gene TRBV20-1; D is ambiguous. The CDR3 contains 13 residues. Trimming pared 4 bases from V and 4 bases from J, leaving 11 bases between. Germline V lookup: CDR1 DFQATT, CDR2 SNEGSKA (reference sequence). CDR3 protein: CSAIMAANQPQHF. The CDR3, as DNA: TGCAGTGCTATAATGGCAGCAAATCAGCCCCAGCATTTT.

J is TRBJ1-5 and V is TRBV19; the D is unclear. The CDR3 sequence is 14 residues long. V gave up 6 bases and J gave up 0 bases, with 9 bases separating them. In germline, CDR1 is LNHDA, CDR2 SQIVND (reference sequence). The CDR3 nucleotides read TGTGCCAGTAGGAACGAATATAGCAATCAGCCCCAGCATTTT. Protein sequence: CASRNEYSNQPQHF.

With respect to this clonotype: A much larger clone sits a single nucleotide away, making a read error possible. V and J are TRBV15 and TRBJ2-1, with TRBD2 matching over 8 bases. This CDR3 comprises 14 residues. Germline V CDR1 and CDR2: LNHNV, YYDKDF (reference sequence). The CDR3 is CATSSLGTRGEQLF. The CDR3 nucleotides read TGTGCCACCAGCAGTCTAGGGACTAGAGGTGAGCAGCTCTTC.